This T cell receptor beta chain came from a study of shared clonotypes between healthy human individuals. The study's findings and limits: Deeper or shallower sequencing was expected to change how clonotypes are shared among donors.

In the case of this clone: Antigen unknown.

Deep level was the assay's run setting. Sequencing used immunoSEQ multiplex PCR; TCRdb keeps in-frame clones, though not all of them. Found here are 470,000 or so clones, over 70% of them singletons; the top ten hold approximately 11%. All donors qualified as healthy HIV-negative adults and had experienced no recent acute infections or vaccinations. Germline CDR1 SGHVS, CDR2 FNYEAQ. The CDR3 has 15 residues. Losses at the gene ends were 5 bases for V and 3 bases for J; bases not matched to a gene: 8. This TCR was recovered from a woman aged 40 to 50 in good health. Some clones in this sample may be carry-over from other donors' samples. The rearrangement uses TRBV7-6 and TRBJ2-7; 9 bases line up with TRBD1. The source material was PBMCs. CDR3 loop: CASSPGQGIDYEQYF. DNA of the CDR3: TGTGCCAGCAGCCCGGGACAGGGTATTGACTACGAGCAGTACTTC.